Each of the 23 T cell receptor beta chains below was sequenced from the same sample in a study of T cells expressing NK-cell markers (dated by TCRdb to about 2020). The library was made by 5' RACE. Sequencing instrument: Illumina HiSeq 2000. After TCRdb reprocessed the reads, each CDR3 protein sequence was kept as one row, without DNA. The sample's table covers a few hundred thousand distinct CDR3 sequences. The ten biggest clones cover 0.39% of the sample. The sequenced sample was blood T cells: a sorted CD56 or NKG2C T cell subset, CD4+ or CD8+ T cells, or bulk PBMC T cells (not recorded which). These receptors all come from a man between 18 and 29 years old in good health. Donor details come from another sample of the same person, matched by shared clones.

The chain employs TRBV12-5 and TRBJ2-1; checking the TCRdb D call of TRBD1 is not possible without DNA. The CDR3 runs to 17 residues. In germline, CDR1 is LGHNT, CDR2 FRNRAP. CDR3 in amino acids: CASGLVLMGQGGLEQFF.

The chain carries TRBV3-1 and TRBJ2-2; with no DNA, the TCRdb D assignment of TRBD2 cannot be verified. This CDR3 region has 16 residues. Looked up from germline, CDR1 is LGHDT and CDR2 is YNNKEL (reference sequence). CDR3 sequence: CASSQPSGRATGELFF.

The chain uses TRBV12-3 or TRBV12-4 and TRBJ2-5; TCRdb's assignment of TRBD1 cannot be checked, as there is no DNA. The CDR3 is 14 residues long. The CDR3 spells CASSFGGPVSTQYF.

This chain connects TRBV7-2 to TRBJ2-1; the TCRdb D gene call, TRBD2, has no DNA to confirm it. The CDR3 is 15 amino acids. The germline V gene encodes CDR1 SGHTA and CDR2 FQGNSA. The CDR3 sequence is CASSNGLAGADEQFF.

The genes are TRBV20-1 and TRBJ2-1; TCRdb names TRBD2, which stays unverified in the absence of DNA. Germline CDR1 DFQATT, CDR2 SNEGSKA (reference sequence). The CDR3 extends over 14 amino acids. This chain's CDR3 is CSAPAGGLYNEQFF.

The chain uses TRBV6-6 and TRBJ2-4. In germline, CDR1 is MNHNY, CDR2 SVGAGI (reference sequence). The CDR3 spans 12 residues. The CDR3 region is CASSYTSNIQYF.

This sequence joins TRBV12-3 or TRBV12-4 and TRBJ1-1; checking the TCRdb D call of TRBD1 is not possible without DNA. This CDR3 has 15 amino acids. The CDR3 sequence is CASSSGQGRGTEAFF.

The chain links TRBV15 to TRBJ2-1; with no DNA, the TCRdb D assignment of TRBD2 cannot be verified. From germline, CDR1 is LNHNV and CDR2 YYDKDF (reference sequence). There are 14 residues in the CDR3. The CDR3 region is CATVSSGDYNEQFF.

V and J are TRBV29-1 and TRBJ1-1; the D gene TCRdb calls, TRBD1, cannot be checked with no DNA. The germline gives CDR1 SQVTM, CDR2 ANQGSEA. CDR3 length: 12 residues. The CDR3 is CSVEDWDRGAFF.

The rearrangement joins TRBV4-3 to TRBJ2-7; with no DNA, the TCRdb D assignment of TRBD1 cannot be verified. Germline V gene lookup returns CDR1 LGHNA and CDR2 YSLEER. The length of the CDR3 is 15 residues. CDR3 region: CASSQGQGVPYEQYF.

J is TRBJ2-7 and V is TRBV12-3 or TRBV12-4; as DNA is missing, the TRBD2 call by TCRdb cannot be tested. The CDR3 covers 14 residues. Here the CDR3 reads CASRYASGSAEQYF.

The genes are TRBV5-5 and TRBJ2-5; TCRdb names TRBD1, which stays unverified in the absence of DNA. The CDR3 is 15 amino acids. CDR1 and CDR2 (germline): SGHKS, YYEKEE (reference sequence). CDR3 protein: CASSLGGQSQETQYF.

The CDR3 is CASSSTSGSSYEQYF. V and J are TRBV12-3 or TRBV12-4 and TRBJ2-7; TCRdb's D call, TRBD2, is unchecked because there is no DNA. This CDR3 spans 15 amino acids.

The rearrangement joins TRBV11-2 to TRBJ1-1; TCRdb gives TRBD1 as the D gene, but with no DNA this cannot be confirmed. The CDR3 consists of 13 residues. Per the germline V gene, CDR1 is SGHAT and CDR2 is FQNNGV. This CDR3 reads CASSSRGSFEAFF. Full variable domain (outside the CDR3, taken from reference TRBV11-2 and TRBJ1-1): EAGVAQSPRYKIIEKRQSVAFWCNPISGHATLYWYQQILGQGPKLLIQFQNNGVVDDSQLPKDRFSAERLKGVDSTLKIQPAKLEDSAVYLCASSSRGSFEAFFGQGTRLTVV.

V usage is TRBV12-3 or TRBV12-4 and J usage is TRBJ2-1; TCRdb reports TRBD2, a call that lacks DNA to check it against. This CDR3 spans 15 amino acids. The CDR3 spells CASRDRDYPNNEQFF.

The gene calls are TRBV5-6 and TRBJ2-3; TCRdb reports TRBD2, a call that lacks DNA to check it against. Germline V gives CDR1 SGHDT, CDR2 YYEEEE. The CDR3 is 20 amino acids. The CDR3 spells CASSRRERSSGRTSTDTQYF.

The CDR3 loop is CASRRWIDSGANVLTF. J is TRBJ2-6 and V is TRBV5-1. CDR1 is SGHRS, CDR2 YFSETQ, per germline. The CDR3 extends over 16 amino acids. The full variable domain, in which reference TRBV5-1 and TRBJ2-6 provide the parts outside the CDR3, is KAGVTQTPRYLIKTRGQQVTLSCSPISGHRSVSWYQQTPGQGLQFLFEYFSETQRNKGNFPGRFSGRQFSNSRSEMNVSTLELGDSALYLCASRRWIDSGANVLTFGAGSRLTVL.

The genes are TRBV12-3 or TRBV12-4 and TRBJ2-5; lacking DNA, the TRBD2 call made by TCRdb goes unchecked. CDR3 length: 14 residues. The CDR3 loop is CASSPGLLQETQYF.

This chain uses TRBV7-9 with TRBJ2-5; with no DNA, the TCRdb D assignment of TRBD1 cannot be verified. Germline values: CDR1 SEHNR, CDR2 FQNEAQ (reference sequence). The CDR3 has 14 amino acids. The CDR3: CASSPLQARETQYF.

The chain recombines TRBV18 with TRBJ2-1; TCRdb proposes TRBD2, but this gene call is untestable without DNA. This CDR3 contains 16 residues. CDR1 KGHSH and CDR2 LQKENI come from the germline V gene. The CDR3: CASSPSGTSVGNEQFF.

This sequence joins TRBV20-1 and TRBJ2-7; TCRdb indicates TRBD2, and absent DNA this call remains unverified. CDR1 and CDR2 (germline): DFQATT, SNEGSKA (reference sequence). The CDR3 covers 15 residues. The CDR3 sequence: CSARPGTSGSYEQYF.

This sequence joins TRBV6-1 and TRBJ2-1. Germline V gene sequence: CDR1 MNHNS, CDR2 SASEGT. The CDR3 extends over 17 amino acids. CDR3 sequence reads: CASSEGGNGHSYNEQFF.

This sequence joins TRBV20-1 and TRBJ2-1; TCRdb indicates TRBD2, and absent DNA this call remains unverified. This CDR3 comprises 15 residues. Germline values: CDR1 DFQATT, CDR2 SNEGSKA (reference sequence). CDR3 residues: CSASPPLAGEEEQFF.